Shown below are 21 T cell receptor beta chains from a single sample sequenced in a study of PD-L1 blockade in urothelial cancer. Time point of the sample: pretreatment peripheral blood. Profiling relied on immunoSEQ multiplex PCR, and the TCRdb table lists in-frame clones only, not all of them. This sample has about 52,000 clones, with approximately 88% found just once. Sample: PBMCs, taken around atezolizumab (anti-PD-L1) treatment. The source is a man between 50 and 59 years old with urothelial cancer.

The chain couples TRBV28 to TRBJ2-7, with 10 bases lining up with TRBD2. The trim removed 6 bases at V and 7 bases at J, leaving 15 bases unmatched. The CDR3 spans 16 residues. Germline lookup yields CDR1 MDHEN and CDR2 SYDVKM. The chain's CDR3 is CASRSPGLAGAGEQYF. In nucleotides, the CDR3 is TGTGCCAGCAGATCCCCCGGGCTAGCGGGAGCGGGAGAGCAGTACTTC.

The chain couples TRBV19 to TRBJ2-7, with D unclear. CDR1 is LNHDA and CDR2 is SQIVND in the germline V gene (reference sequence). The length of the CDR3 is 14 residues. Trimming removed 9 bases at V and 4 bases at J, with 19 bases between. For the CDR3, the DNA is TGTGCCAGAGTCTATCCTAAAGGAGCATACGAGCAGTACTTC. Its protein product is CARVYPKGAYEQYF.

This clone occurred once. The rearrangement uses TRBV10-3 and TRBJ2-3; TRBD2 matches at 9 bases. Trimming at V came to 5 bases and at J to 0 bases, leaving 6 bases not matched to a gene. The length of the CDR3 is 16 residues. From germline, CDR1 is ENHRY and CDR2 SYGVKD. The CDR3 spells CAISPGLAPSTDTQYF. The DNA of the CDR3 is TGTGCCATCAGTCCAGGACTAGCGCCTAGCACAGATACGCAGTATTTT.

V and J are TRBV27 and TRBJ1-2; 10 nucleotides match TRBD1. V was clipped by 2 bases and J by 8 bases; unmatched bases: 5. Germline V CDR1 and CDR2: MNHEY, SMNVEV (reference sequence). CDR3 length equals 14 residues. The CDR3 spells CASSLIDRGRGYTF. CDR3 sequence (DNA): TGTGCCAGCAGTTTAATCGACAGGGGGCGAGGCTACACCTTC.

V usage is TRBV19 and J usage is TRBJ2-3, with a tentative D call TRBD1 (5 bases). The germline V gene has CDR1 LNHDA and CDR2 SQIVND (reference sequence). V was cut by 1 base and J by 4 bases, with 6 bases left in between. The CDR3 is 13 amino acids. Here the CDR3 DNA reads TGTGCCAGTAGTATAGGCAGGGCAGATACGCAGTATTTT. This translates into CASSIGRADTQYF.

As DNA, the CDR3 is TGTGCCAGCACCCCCCCCCAGGGTTCGAATCATCAGCCCCAGCATTTT. Its protein is CASTPPQGSNHQPQHF. V is TRBV28 and J is TRBJ1-5; D may be TRBD1 (5 bases). Germline V gene data show CDR1 as MDHEN and CDR2 as SYDVKM. With 7 bases removed from V and 5 bases from J, the gap between germline ends came to 21 bases. The CDR3 covers 16 residues.

The chain combines TRBV10-1 with TRBJ2-1; TRBD2 aligns across 7 bases. V was pared by 2 bases and J by 4 bases, with 11 bases of the junction left unmatched. The CDR3 length is 17 residues. Germline CDR1 and CDR2: WNHNN and SYGVQD (reference sequence). CDR3 sequence: CASSEGVGEGRYNEQFF. The CDR3 DNA reads as TGCGCCAGCAGTGAGGGAGTGGGGGAGGGCCGTTACAATGAGCAGTTCTTC.

The chain employs TRBV19 and TRBJ1-1; a weak D match, TRBD1 (5 bases). This CDR3 spans 16 amino acids. With 7 bases removed from V and 1 base from J, the gap between germline ends came to 19 bases. Germline CDR1 and CDR2: LNHDA and SQIVND (reference sequence). The CDR3: CASTYLGWGGNTEAFF. DNA of the CDR3: TGTGCCAGTACCTATTTGGGGTGGGGGGGGAACACTGAAGCTTTCTTT. Based on the CDR3 plus reference TRBV19 and TRBJ1-1, the full variable domain is DGGITQSPKYLFRKEGQNVTLSCEQNLNHDAMYWYRQDPGQGLRLIYYSQIVNDFQKGDIAEGYSVSREKKESFPLTVTSAQKNPTAFYLCASTYLGWGGNTEAFFGQGTRLTVV.

The rearrangement uses TRBV15 and TRBJ1-2, with TRBD1 matching 7 bases. There are 15 residues in the CDR3. The V gene's germline CDR1 is LNHNV and CDR2 YYDKDF (reference sequence). Unmatched junction bases numbered 3, after V lost 0 bases and J lost 2 bases. This CDR3 is CATSRDSGGNYGYTF. The CDR3 coding sequence is TGTGCCACCAGCAGAGATTCAGGGGGGAACTATGGCTACACCTTC.

The chain links TRBV19 to TRBJ2-5; 7 bases fit TRBD2. CDR1 LNHDA and CDR2 SQIVND come from the germline V gene (reference sequence). The CDR3 has 15 residues. Germline trimming cut 10 bases from V and 1 base from J; bases unmatched to any gene: 12. The CDR3 DNA reads as TGTGCCACCCGGGGGGTACAGGCCTTCCAAGAGACCCAGTACTTC. Translating gives CATRGVQAFQETQYF.

This clone showed up just once. The chain is built from TRBV9 and TRBJ1-6; D unclear. The CDR3 is 16 residues long. V was shortened by 7 bases and J by 0 bases, with 14 bases between the two germline ends. Germline CDR1 is SGDLS and CDR2 is YYNGEE. DNA for the CDR3: TGTGCCAGCGCCGGGAGGGCAAGCTCCTATAATTCACCCCTCCACTTT. It specifies CASAGRASSYNSPLHF. Supplemented by reference TRBV9 and TRBJ1-6, the full variable domain reads DSGVTQTPKHLITATGQRVTLRCSPRSGDLSVYWYQQSLDQGLQFLIQYYNGEERAKGNILERFSAQQFPDLHSELNLSSLELGDSALYFCASAGRASSYNSPLHFGNGTRLTVT.

This chain joins TRBV27 and TRBJ2-3; no clear D. Germline lookup yields CDR1 MNHEY and CDR2 SMNVEV (reference sequence). The CDR3 consists of 16 residues. Deletions cut 5 bases from V and 0 bases from J, with 15 bases between. The CDR3 is CASSLPYPTSTDTQYF. The DNA for the CDR3 is TGTGCCAGCAGTCTCCCATATCCAACTAGCACAGATACGCAGTATTTT.

This clone was recorded once. The chain has TRBV6-6 and TRBJ2-7, with TRBD1 matching 9 bases. Germline-derived CDR1 and CDR2 are MNHNY and SVGAGI (reference sequence). Germline trimming cut 4 bases from V and 6 bases from J; bases unmatched to any gene: 13. The length of the CDR3 is 16 residues. The CDR3 DNA is TGTGCCAGCAGTTTGACCCCGGGACAGGGAGGTAGCGAGCAGTACTTC. This translates into CASSLTPGQGGSEQYF.

The chain has TRBV14 and TRBJ2-7; D call uncertain. The CDR3 sequence is 12 residues long. The V end was cut by 1 base, the J end by 2 bases, with 3 bases between. The V gene's germline CDR1 is SGHDN and CDR2 FVKESK. The chain's CDR3 is CASSQVAYEQYF. CDR3 nucleotides: TGTGCCAGCAGCCAAGTCGCCTACGAGCAGTACTTC.

CDR3 coding DNA: TGTGCCAGCAGTTCTCGTACAGGGGAGAATCAGCCCCAGCATTTT. It yields the protein CASSSRTGENQPQHF. The chain is built from TRBV6-5 and TRBJ1-5; 7 bases are a match to TRBD1. V lost 4 bases, J lost 4 bases, and 7 bases stayed unmatched. Germline values: CDR1 MNHEY, CDR2 SVGAGI. CDR3 length: 15 residues.

The chain is built from TRBV18 and TRBJ2-1; no definite D call. Germline CDR1 and CDR2: KGHSH and LQKENI. With 2 bases removed from V and 8 bases from J, the gap between germline ends came to 10 bases. The CDR3 is 13 residues long. In nucleotides, the CDR3 is TGTGCCAGCTCACCAGCGGCGACGTATGAGCAGTTCTTC. Its translation: CASSPAATYEQFF.

The rearrangement joins TRBV6-1 to TRBJ2-7; the D is unclear. CDR1 MNHNS and CDR2 SASEGT come from the germline V gene. The CDR3 totals 13 residues. The germline V and J ends were trimmed by 4 bases and 3 bases, with 10 bases remaining between them. The CDR3, as DNA: TGTGCCAGCAGTGTAGACAACGACTACGAGCAGTACTTC. It yields the protein CASSVDNDYEQYF.

V is TRBV4-3 and J is TRBJ1-5, with D perhaps TRBD1 (6 bases). This CDR3 has 14 amino acids. Per the germline V gene, CDR1 is LGHNA and CDR2 is YSLEER. V lost 1 base and J 4 bases, leaving 8 bases between the germline ends. This chain's CDR3 is CASSQGQENQPQHF. The DNA of the CDR3 is TGCGCCAGCAGCCAAGGACAGGAAAATCAGCCCCAGCATTTT.

The chain employs TRBV6-4 and TRBJ2-1, with a possible D match to TRBD2 (6 bases). Trimming left V 2 bases short and J 7 bases short, with 12 bases between. The CDR3 sequence is 14 residues long. The germline gives CDR1 MRHNA, CDR2 SNTAGT. The CDR3 sequence: CASSDRDFPNEQFF. The CDR3 coding sequence is TGTGCCAGCAGTGACAGGGACTTTCCGAATGAGCAGTTCTTC.

The chain uses TRBV21-1 and TRBJ2-4; TRBD2, the table's D call, was not compared with the DNA. TRBV21-1 is shown as a pseudogene. This CDR3 region has 19 residues. The DNA for the CDR3 is TGTGCCAGCAGCAAACGGACTAGCGGGAGGTCCGTAGCCAAAAACATTCAGTACTTC. Translated: CASSKRTSGRSVAKNIQYF.

This chain uses TRBV30 with TRBJ1-1; TRBD1 agrees at 7 bases. Germline CDR1 GTSNPN, CDR2 SVGIG (reference sequence). Losses at the gene ends were 2 bases for V and 4 bases for J; bases not matched to a gene: 10. This CDR3 region has 15 residues. For the CDR3, the DNA is TGTGCCTGGAGTCGAGGGGGCGCCCTCTTCACTGAAGCTTTCTTT. It translates to CAWSRGGALFTEAFF.